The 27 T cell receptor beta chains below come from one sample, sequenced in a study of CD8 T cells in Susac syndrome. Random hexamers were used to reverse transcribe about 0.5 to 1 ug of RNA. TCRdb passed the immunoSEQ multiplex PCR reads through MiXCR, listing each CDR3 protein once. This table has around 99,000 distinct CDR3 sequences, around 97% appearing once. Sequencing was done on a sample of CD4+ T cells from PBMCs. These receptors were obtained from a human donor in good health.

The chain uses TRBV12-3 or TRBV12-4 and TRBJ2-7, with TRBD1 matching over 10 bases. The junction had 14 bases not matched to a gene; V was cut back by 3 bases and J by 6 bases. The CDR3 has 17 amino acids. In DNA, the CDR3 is TGTGCCAGCAGTTTTGGTCGTCGGGACAGGGGAGAAAGCGAGCAGTACTTC. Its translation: CASSFGRRDRGESEQYF.

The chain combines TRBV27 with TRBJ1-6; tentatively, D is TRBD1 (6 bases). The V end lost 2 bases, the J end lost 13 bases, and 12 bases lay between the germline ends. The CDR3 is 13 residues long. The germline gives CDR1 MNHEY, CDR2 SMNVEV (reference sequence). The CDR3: CASSLNREVPLHF. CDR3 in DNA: TGTGCCAGCAGTTTAAACAGGGAGGTCCCCCTCCACTTT.

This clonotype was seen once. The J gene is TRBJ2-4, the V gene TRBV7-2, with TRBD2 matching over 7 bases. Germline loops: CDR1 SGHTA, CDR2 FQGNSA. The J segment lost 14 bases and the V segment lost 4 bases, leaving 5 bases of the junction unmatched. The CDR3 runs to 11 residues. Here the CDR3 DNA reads TGTGCCAGCAGCTCCGGGAGGCTCAAGTACTTC. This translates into CASSSGRLKYF.

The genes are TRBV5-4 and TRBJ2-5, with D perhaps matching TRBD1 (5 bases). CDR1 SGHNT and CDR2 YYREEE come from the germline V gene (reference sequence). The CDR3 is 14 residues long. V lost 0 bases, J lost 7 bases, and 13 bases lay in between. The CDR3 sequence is CASSLVGAPGTQYF. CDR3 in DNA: TGTGCCAGCAGCTTGGTAGGGGCGCCGGGGACCCAGTACTTC.

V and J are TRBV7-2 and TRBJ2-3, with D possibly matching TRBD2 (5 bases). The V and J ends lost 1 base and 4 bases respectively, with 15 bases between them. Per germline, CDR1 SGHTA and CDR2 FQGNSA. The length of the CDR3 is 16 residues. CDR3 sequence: CASSLGGAATADTQYF. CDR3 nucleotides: TGTGCCAGCAGCTTAGGTGGAGCGGCTACAGCAGATACGCAGTATTTT.

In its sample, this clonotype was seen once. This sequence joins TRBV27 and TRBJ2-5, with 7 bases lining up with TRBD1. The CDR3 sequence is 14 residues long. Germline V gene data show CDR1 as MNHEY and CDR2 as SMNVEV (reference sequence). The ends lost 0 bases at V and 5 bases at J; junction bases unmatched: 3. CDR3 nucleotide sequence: TGTGCCAGCAGTTTATCGACAGGGCGCGAGACCCAGTACTTC. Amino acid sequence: CASSLSTGRETQYF.

CDR3 loop: CASSISWTGSHEQYF. The CDR3 DNA is TGTGCCAGTAGTATATCCTGGACAGGGTCCCACGAGCAGTACTTC. The rearrangement uses TRBV19 and TRBJ2-7, with 8 bases matching TRBD1. CDR1 and CDR2 (germline): LNHDA, SQIVND (reference sequence). V lost 2 bases to trimming and J lost 5 bases; unmatched junction nucleotides: 8. This CDR3 is built from 15 residues.

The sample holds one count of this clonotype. For the CDR3, the DNA is TGCAGCGTTGAGCGGTCGCAACACAATGAGCAGTTCTTC. Its protein is CSVERSQHNEQFF. The chain uses TRBV29-1 and TRBJ2-1; D call uncertain. The CDR3 consists of 13 residues. Germline V CDR1 and CDR2: SQVTM, ANQGSEA. Trimming left V 3 bases short and J 5 bases short, with 11 bases between.

CDR3 protein: CASTKDRMDTQYF. The CDR3 nucleotides read TGTGCCAGCACGAAGGATCGGATGGATACGCAGTATTTT. This sequence joins TRBV2 and TRBJ2-3; D gene ambiguous. This CDR3 is built from 13 residues. V shed 7 bases and J shed 6 bases, with 14 bases lying between them. Germline CDR1 reads SNHLY; CDR2 reads FYNNEI.

In DNA form, the CDR3 reads TGTGCCAGCAGCGGCCGGACAACGCATAGCACAGATACGCAGTATTTT. This gives the protein CASSGRTTHSTDTQYF. The gene calls are TRBV9 and TRBJ2-3; possibly TRBD1 for D (5 bases). V was cut by 3 bases and J by 0 bases, with 14 bases left in between. This CDR3 spans 16 amino acids. Germline CDR1 reads SGDLS; CDR2 reads YYNGEE.

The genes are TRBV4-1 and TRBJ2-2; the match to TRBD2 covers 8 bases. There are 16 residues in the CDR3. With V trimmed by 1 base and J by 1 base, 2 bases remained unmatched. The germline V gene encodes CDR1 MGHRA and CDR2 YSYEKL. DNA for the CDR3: TGCGCCAGCAGCCAAGCTAGCGGGTTGAACACCGGGGAGCTGTTTTTT. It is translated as CASSQASGLNTGELFF.

CDR3 loop: CASRAAGAGRNEQFF. In DNA, the CDR3 is TGTGCCAGCAGGGCGGCGGGAGCGGGAAGGAATGAGCAGTTCTTC. This chain links TRBV7-2 with TRBJ2-1; TRBD2 matches at 7 bases. Germline V gives CDR1 SGHTA, CDR2 FQGNSA. The CDR3 runs to 15 residues. Germline trimming cut 6 bases from V and 7 bases from J; bases unmatched to any gene: 12. Full variable domain (missing parts from reference TRBV7-2 and TRBJ2-1): GAGVSQSPSNKVTEKGKDVELRCDPISGHTALYWYRQSLGQGLEFLIYFQGNSAPDKSGLPSDRFSAERTGGSVSTLTIQRTQQEDSAVYLCASRAAGAGRNEQFFGPGTRLTVL.

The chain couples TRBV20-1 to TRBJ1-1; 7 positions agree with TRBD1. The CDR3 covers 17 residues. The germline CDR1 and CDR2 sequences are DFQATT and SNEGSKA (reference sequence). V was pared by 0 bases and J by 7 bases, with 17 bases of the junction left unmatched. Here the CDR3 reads CSARDPTQGRRLVEAFF. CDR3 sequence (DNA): TGCAGTGCTAGAGATCCGACACAGGGGCGAAGGCTGGTTGAAGCTTTCTTT.

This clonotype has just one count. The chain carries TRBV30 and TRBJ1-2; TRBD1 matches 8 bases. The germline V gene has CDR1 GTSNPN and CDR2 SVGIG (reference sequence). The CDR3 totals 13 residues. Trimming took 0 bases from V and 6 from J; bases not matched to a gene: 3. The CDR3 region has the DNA TGTGCCTGGAGTGTATCAGGGGGCCATGGCTACACCTTC. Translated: CAWSVSGGHGYTF. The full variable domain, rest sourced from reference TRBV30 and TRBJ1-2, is SQTIHQWPATLVQPVGSPLSLECTVEGTSNPNLYWYRQAAGRGLQLLFYSVGIGQISSEVPQNLSASRPQDRQFILSSKKLLLSDSGFYLCAWSVSGGHGYTFGSGTRLTVV.

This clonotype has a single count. The CDR3: CASSSTGGGNTEAFF. CDR3 nucleotide sequence: TGTGCCAGCAGCTCTACGGGAGGAGGGAACACTGAAGCTTTCTTT. The genes are TRBV7-3 and TRBJ1-1; no reliable D call. Germline lookup yields CDR1 SGHTA and CDR2 FQGTGA. The V end lost 4 bases, the J end lost 1 base, and 13 bases lay between the germline ends. This CDR3 region has 15 residues.

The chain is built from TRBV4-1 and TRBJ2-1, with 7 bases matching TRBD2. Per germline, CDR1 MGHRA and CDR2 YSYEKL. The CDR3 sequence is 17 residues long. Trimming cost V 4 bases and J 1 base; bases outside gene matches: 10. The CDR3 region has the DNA TGCGCCAGCAGCCCCCCGATCGCGGGAGCATCCTACAATGAGCAGTTCTTC. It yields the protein CASSPPIAGASYNEQFF.

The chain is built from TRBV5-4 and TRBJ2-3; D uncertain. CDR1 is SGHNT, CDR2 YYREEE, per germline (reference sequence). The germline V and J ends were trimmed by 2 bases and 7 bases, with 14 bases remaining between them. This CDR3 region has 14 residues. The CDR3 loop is CASSFHPLDNTQYF. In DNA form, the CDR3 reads TGTGCCAGCAGCTTCCACCCACTGGATAATACGCAGTATTTT.

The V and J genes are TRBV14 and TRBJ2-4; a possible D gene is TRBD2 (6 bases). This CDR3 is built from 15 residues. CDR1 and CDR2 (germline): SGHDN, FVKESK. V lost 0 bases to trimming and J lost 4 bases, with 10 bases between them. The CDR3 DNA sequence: TGTGCCAGCAGCCAAGAAGCGGGCCTGAAAAACATTCAGTACTTC. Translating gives CASSQEAGLKNIQYF.

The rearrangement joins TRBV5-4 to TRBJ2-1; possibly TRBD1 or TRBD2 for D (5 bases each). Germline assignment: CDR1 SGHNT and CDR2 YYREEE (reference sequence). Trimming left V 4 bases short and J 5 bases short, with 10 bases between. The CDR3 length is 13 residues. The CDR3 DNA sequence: TGTGCCAGCAGCGGGGGACCGGACAATGAGCAGTTCTTC. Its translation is CASSGGPDNEQFF.

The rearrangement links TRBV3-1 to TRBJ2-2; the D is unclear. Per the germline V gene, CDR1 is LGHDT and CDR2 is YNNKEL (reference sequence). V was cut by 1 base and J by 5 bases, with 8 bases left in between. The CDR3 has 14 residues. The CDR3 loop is CASSQVVLTGELFF. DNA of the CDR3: TGTGCCAGCAGCCAAGTGGTCTTGACCGGGGAGCTGTTTTTT.

The CDR3 loop is CAISERETQYF. The CDR3 nucleotides read TGTGCCATCAGTGAGAGGGAGACCCAGTACTTC. The genes are TRBV10-3 and TRBJ2-5; D remains unclear. This CDR3 comprises 11 residues. In germline, CDR1 is ENHRY, CDR2 SYGVKD. The V end was cut by 2 bases, the J end by 5 bases, with 3 bases between.

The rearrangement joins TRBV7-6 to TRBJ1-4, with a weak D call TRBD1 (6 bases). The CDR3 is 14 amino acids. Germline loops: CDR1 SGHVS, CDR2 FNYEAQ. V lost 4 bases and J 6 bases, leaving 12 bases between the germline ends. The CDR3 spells CASSSVGGDEKLFF. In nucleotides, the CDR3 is TGTGCCAGCAGCTCCGTAGGGGGGGATGAAAAACTGTTTTTT.

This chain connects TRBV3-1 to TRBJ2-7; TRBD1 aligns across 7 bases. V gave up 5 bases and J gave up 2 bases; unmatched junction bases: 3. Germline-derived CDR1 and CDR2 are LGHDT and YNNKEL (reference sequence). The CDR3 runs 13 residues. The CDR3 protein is CASSDRATYEQYF. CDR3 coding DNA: TGTGCCAGCAGCGACAGGGCCACCTACGAGCAGTACTTC.

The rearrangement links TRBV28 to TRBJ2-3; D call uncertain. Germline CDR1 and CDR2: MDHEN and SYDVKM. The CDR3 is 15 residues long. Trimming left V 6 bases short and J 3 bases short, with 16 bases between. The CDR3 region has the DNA TGTGCCAGCAGCCATCAATACCGAGTGACAGATACGCAGTATTTT. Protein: CASSHQYRVTDTQYF.

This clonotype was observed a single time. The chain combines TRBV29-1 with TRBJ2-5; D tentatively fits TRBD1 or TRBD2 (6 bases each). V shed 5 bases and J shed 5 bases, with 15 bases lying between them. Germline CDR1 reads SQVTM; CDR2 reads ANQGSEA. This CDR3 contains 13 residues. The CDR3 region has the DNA TGCAGCGTTCAGTTGGGGGGCCCCGAGACCCAGTACTTC. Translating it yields CSVQLGGPETQYF.

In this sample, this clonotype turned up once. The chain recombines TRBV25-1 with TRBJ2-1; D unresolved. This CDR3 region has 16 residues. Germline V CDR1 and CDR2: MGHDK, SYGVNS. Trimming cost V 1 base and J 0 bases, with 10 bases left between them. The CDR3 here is CASSESGLLSYNEQFF. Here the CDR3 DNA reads TGTGCCAGCAGTGAATCTGGGCTCCTCTCCTACAATGAGCAGTTCTTC.

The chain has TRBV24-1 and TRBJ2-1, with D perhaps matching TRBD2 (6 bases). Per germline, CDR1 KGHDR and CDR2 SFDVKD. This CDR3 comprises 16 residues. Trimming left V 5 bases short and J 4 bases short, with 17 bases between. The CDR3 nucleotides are TGTGCCACCAGTGCCTCTGTAGCTAGCGCATACAATGAGCAGTTCTTC. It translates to CATSASVASAYNEQFF.